Below, one TCR beta chain is given with its context. The source of the sample is a study of shared clonotypes between healthy human individuals. TCRdb keeps only in-frame clones here, not all; method: immunoSEQ multiplex PCR. This sample carries over a million clones, roughly 96% of them seen once, and the ten largest clones take approximately 1.2%. Sample: naive CD4+ T cells sorted from blood. Subset given: CD45RA+ positively selected. This receptor was identified in a man in his thirties or forties in good health.

This CDR3 reads CASSDAGVVRDEQFF. CDR3 DNA: TGTGCCAGCAGTGATGCGGGAGTAGTAAGAGATGAGCAGTTCTTC. This chain uses TRBV25-1 with TRBJ2-1; TRBD2 matches 7 bases. The CDR3 totals 15 residues. Trimming took 3 bases from V and 8 from J; bases not matched to a gene: 10. Looked up from germline, CDR1 is MGHDK and CDR2 is SYGVNS.